These 20 T cell receptor beta chains were sequenced from one sample in a study of T-cell reconstitution after alpha-beta-depleted transplantation in children. Library preparation (for TCRbeta) was performed with unique molecular identifiers. TCRdb ran MiXCR on the PCR reads and lists one entry per CDR3 protein. The profile covers some 80,000 distinct CDR3 sequences, with roughly 18% appearing a single time and less than 60% taken by the ten largest. Sequencing used PBMCs, mostly from graft donor cells, obtained 360 days after TCRalphabeta/CD19-depleted stem cell transplant. These receptors were collected from a male patient aged 2 to 9 who had a stem cell transplant for acute lymphoblastic leukemia, so the T cells may come from the graft donor.

The rearrangement links TRBV7-8 to TRBJ2-6; 8 nucleotides align to TRBD2. The J segment lost 9 bases and the V segment lost 0 bases, leaving 13 bases of the junction unmatched. The CDR3 is 18 amino acids. Germline lookup yields CDR1 SGHVS and CDR2 FQNEAQ. CDR3 amino acids: CASSLALPGRGGVNVLTF. The DNA for the CDR3 is TGTGCCAGCAGCTTAGCGCTACCGGGACGGGGGGGCGTCAACGTCCTGACTTTC.

V is TRBV5-1 and J is TRBJ2-7; the D gene could be TRBD1 or TRBD2 (5 bases each). The germline V gene has CDR1 SGHRS and CDR2 YFSETQ. The CDR3 covers 14 residues. V dropped 4 bases and J dropped 0 bases, with 11 bases sitting between them. The CDR3 protein is CASSVAGASYEQYF. The CDR3 nucleotides are TGCGCCAGCAGCGTGGCCGGGGCCTCCTACGAGCAGTACTTC.

In its sample, this clonotype was seen a few times. The CDR3 spells CASKTTGPQETQYF. CDR3 nucleotides: TGTGCCAGTAAAACGACAGGGCCACAAGAGACCCAGTACTTC. The chain couples TRBV19 to TRBJ2-5; 7 bases align to TRBD1. The CDR3 spans 14 residues. Per germline, CDR1 LNHDA and CDR2 SQIVND (reference sequence). The V and J ends lost 7 bases and 2 bases, in that order; junction bases with no gene match: 7.

This clonotype was recorded many times. The chain joins TRBV25-1 to TRBJ2-7; 10 bases are a match to TRBD2. Germline V CDR1 and CDR2: MGHDK, SYGVNS. V trimming: 4 bases; J trimming: 4 bases; junction bases outside the gene matches: 7. This CDR3 comprises 15 residues. The CDR3 here is CASSARLAGSYEQYF. The DNA of the CDR3 is TGTGCCAGCAGTGCTCGACTAGCGGGTTCTTACGAGCAGTACTTC.

Ten or more counts support this clonotype. The chain employs TRBV7-9 and TRBJ1-3; 8 bases are shared with TRBD1. Trimming removed 4 bases from V and 4 bases from J; junction bases left unmatched: 9. Per the germline V gene, CDR1 is SEHNR and CDR2 is FQNEAQ (reference sequence). There are 16 residues in the CDR3. The CDR3 DNA sequence: TGTGCCAGCAGCTCCCGCGGACAGGGCAAGGGAAACACCATATATTTT. It encodes CASSSRGQGKGNTIYF.

V usage is TRBV12-3 or TRBV12-4 and J usage is TRBJ2-7; 9 bases fit TRBD1. The CDR3 covers 15 residues. V lost 4 bases, J lost 0 bases, and 4 bases stayed unmatched. The CDR3 spells CASSSDRGSSYEQYF. The CDR3 coding sequence is TGTGCCAGCAGTTCCGACAGGGGGAGCTCCTACGAGCAGTACTTC.

The rearrangement uses TRBV29-1 and TRBJ2-5; perhaps TRBD2 as D (7 bases). The germline V gene encodes CDR1 SQVTM and CDR2 ANQGSEA. The germline V and J ends were trimmed by 6 bases and 4 bases, with 18 bases remaining between them. The CDR3 loop spans 14 amino acids. CDR3: CSVVGGAAGETQYF. The CDR3, as DNA: TGCAGCGTGGTTGGGGGGGCCGCGGGAGAGACCCAGTACTTC.

There are a few counts of this clonotype. This chain links TRBV20-1 with TRBJ2-5; 9 bases map to TRBD2. This CDR3 has 14 amino acids. Germline trimming cut 5 bases from V and 5 bases from J; bases unmatched to any gene: 9. Germline V gene data show CDR1 as DFQATT and CDR2 as SNEGSKA (reference sequence). CDR3 residues: CSASGLARVETQYF. The CDR3 DNA follows: TGCAGTGCTTCCGGACTAGCGAGGGTGGAGACCCAGTACTTC.

J is TRBJ2-1 and V is TRBV7-2; D is unresolved. Between the trimmed V and J ends, which lost 0 bases and 5 bases, there was a span of 14 bases. Germline assignment: CDR1 SGHTA and CDR2 FQGNSA. The CDR3 loop spans 16 amino acids. The CDR3 here is CASSLAGAQINNEQFF. CDR3 DNA: TGTGCCAGCAGCTTAGCGGGCGCCCAAATTAACAATGAGCAGTTCTTC.

This clonotype showed up many times. The chain links TRBV24-1 to TRBJ2-3; tentative D call: TRBD2 (6 bases). The CDR3 consists of 15 residues. Germline V lookup: CDR1 KGHDR, CDR2 SFDVKD. The ends were cut back, 6 bases at V and 6 bases at J, with 18 bases in the middle. The CDR3 DNA is TGTGCCACCAGTCCTGGACGGGGGTTAAGGGATACGCAGTATTTT. Protein sequence: CATSPGRGLRDTQYF.

The chain employs TRBV7-8 and TRBJ2-2; TRBD1 matches at 8 bases. This CDR3 comprises 17 residues. J lost 5 bases, V lost 1 base, and 9 bases had no gene match. Per germline, CDR1 SGHVS and CDR2 FQNEAQ. CDR3 region: CASSLVGQGAWTGELFF. The CDR3 coding sequence is TGTGCCAGCAGCTTAGTAGGGCAGGGGGCTTGGACCGGGGAGCTGTTTTTT.

This clonotype was seen a few times. The V call is TRBV7-9, the J call TRBJ2-5; possibly TRBD1 or TRBD2 for D (5 bases each). V was cut by 3 bases and J by 3 bases, with 11 bases left in between. CDR1 and CDR2 (germline): SEHNR, FQNEAQ (reference sequence). The CDR3 covers 14 residues. CDR3 sequence: CASSFTGRKETQYF. CDR3 nucleotides: TGTGCCAGCAGCTTTACGGGACGGAAAGAGACCCAGTACTTC.

The V and J genes are TRBV5-5 and TRBJ2-7; 8 bases line up with TRBD1. Germline V gene data show CDR1 as SGHKS and CDR2 as YYEKEE (reference sequence). The length of the CDR3 is 17 residues. V lost 4 bases to trimming and J lost 1 base; unmatched junction nucleotides: 13. In nucleotides, the CDR3 is TGTGCCAGCAGCCCGCTCCCAGGACAGGGTCAGTCCTACGAGCAGTACTTC. Its translation is CASSPLPGQGQSYEQYF.

This clonotype has only a few counts. The chain uses TRBV2 and TRBJ2-1; TRBD1 is a possible D gene (6 bases). Germline assignment: CDR1 SNHLY and CDR2 FYNNEI. This CDR3 is 14 amino acids long. V was shortened by 7 bases and J by 10 bases, with 20 bases between the two germline ends. The DNA for the CDR3 is TGTGCCAGCATCCAGGGGATCCGACAATACGAGCAGTTCTTC. This gives the protein CASIQGIRQYEQFF. Full variable domain (outside the CDR3, taken from reference TRBV2 and TRBJ2-1): EPEVTQTPSHQVTQMGQEVILRCVPISNHLYFYWYRQILGQKVEFLVSFYNNEISEKSEIFDDQFSVERPDGSNFTLKIRSTKLEDSAMYFCASIQGIRQYEQFFGPGTRLTVL.

The chain recombines TRBV11-3 with TRBJ2-3; D is possibly TRBD1 (5 bases). The CDR3 loop spans 11 amino acids. Trimming cost V 6 bases and J 6 bases, with 7 bases left between them. Germline CDR1 is SGHNT and CDR2 is YENEEA. This CDR3 reads CASRKGDTQYF. The CDR3 DNA reads TGTGCCAGCAGGAAGGGGGATACGCAGTATTTT. The whole variable domain, remainder taken from reference TRBV11-3 and TRBJ2-3, is EAGVVQSPRYKIIEKKQPVAFWCNPISGHNTLYWYLQNLGQGPELLIRYENEEAVDDSQLPKDRFSAERLKGVDSTLKIQPAELGDSAVYLCASRKGDTQYFGPGTRLTVL.

The rearrangement uses TRBV6-1 and TRBJ1-5; 7 bases fit TRBD1. Per germline, CDR1 MNHNS and CDR2 SASEGT. The CDR3 is 16 residues long. After removal of 6 bases from V and 3 bases from J, the junction contained 11 bases not matched to a gene. This CDR3 is CASSQRAGGTNQPQHF. CDR3 DNA sequence: TGTGCCAGCAGCCAGAGGGCAGGGGGGACCAATCAGCCCCAGCATTTT.

Only a few counts were recorded for this clonotype. The chain uses TRBV30 and TRBJ2-2; 9 nucleotides match TRBD1. The junction had 2 bases not matched to a gene; V was cut back by 6 bases and J by 0 bases. Per the germline V gene, CDR1 is GTSNPN and CDR2 is SVGIG (reference sequence). There are 14 residues in the CDR3. The CDR3 DNA is TGTGCCTGTGGGGACAGGGCGAACACCGGGGAGCTGTTTTTT. It translates to CACGDRANTGELFF.

The genes are TRBV5-1 and TRBJ2-3; 8 nucleotides line up with TRBD1. Losses at the gene ends were 4 bases for V and 2 bases for J; bases not matched to a gene: 6. The CDR3 covers 15 residues. The germline CDR1 and CDR2 sequences are SGHRS and YFSETQ. The CDR3 spells CASSATGDPTDTQYF. The CDR3 coding sequence is TGCGCCAGCAGCGCGACAGGGGACCCCACAGATACGCAGTATTTT.

V is TRBV11-1 and J is TRBJ2-1; 8 bases are shared with TRBD2. This CDR3 is built from 16 residues. Germline-derived CDR1 and CDR2 are SGHAT and FQDESV (reference sequence). V trimming: 2 bases; J trimming: 4 bases; junction bases outside the gene matches: 7. This CDR3 reads CASSLRSGGPYNEQFF. The DNA of the CDR3 is TGTGCCAGCAGCTTACGATCGGGAGGGCCATACAATGAGCAGTTCTTC.

The chain recombines TRBV24-1 with TRBJ1-2; D is undetermined. Germline CDR1 is KGHDR and CDR2 is SFDVKD. V lost 3 bases and J lost 3, with 16 bases in between. CDR3 size: 16 residues. The CDR3 is CATSDVEGRFHYGYTF. The CDR3 nucleotides read TGTGCCACCAGTGATGTGGAGGGCAGGTTCCACTATGGCTACACCTTC.